Listed here are 17 T cell receptor beta chains from one sample, sequenced in a study of T cell repertoires in cytomegalovirus infection. TCRdb independently ran MiXCR on the reads; one entry per CDR3 protein. The data contain 400,000 or so distinct CDR3 sequences, around a sixth of them singletons. The sequenced sample consisted of PBMCs. The receptors were gathered from a human donor in good health (CMV status not recorded). Some clones in this sample may be carry-over from other donors' samples.

The rearrangement links TRBV20-1 to TRBJ2-2; D not resolved. With 3 bases removed from V and 2 bases from J, the gap between germline ends came to 7 bases. The germline CDR1 and CDR2 sequences are DFQATT and SNEGSKA (reference sequence). The CDR3 extends over 13 amino acids. The DNA for the CDR3 is TGCAGTGCTAGGGAACATAACACCGGGGAGCTGTTTTTT. Protein sequence: CSAREHNTGELFF.

The V and J genes are TRBV6-2 or TRBV6-3 and TRBJ2-5; TRBD2 agrees at 7 bases. Germline trimming cut 8 bases from V and 0 bases from J; bases unmatched to any gene: 12. CDR3 length: 16 amino acids. From germline, CDR1 is MNHEY and CDR2 SVGEGT. The CDR3 DNA is TGTGCCAGCGGGAGGGTGAGCGGTATATACCAAGAGACCCAGTACTTC. Its protein is CASGRVSGIYQETQYF.

This chain links TRBV5-6 with TRBJ1-1; no definite D call. Germline loops: CDR1 SGHDT, CDR2 YYEEEE. This CDR3 contains 15 residues. Deletions cut 2 bases from V and 0 bases from J, with 11 bases between. DNA for the CDR3: TGTGCCAGCAGCTTCCTGGTGGAAATGAACACTGAAGCTTTCTTT. Translating it yields CASSFLVEMNTEAFF.

The V and J genes are TRBV5-1 and TRBJ2-4, with TRBD2 matching 12 bases. In germline, CDR1 is SGHRS, CDR2 YFSETQ. The CDR3 is 17 residues long. The J segment lost 0 bases and the V segment lost 4 bases, leaving 5 bases of the junction unmatched. The CDR3, as DNA: TGCGCCAGCAGCACCCGGACTAGCGGGGTAGCCAAAAACATTCAGTACTTC. Its protein is CASSTRTSGVAKNIQYF.

Details on this clonotype: This may arise from a read error, as a much more abundant clone is one base away. The J gene is TRBJ2-7, the V gene TRBV28, with 8 positions matching TRBD2. The germline CDR1 and CDR2 sequences are MDHEN and SYDVKM. This CDR3 has 20 amino acids. CDR3 nucleotide sequence: TGTGTCACAGAGGCAACTCCTACCCACTTCGGGACTAGGAACAACTACGAGCAGTACTTC. Its protein is CVTEATPTHFGTRNNYEQYF. Full variable domain (remainder filled in from reference TRBV28 and TRBJ2-7): DVKVTQSSRYLVKRTGEKVFLECVQDMDHENMFWYRQDPGLGLRLIYFSYDVKMKEKGDIPEGYSVSREKKERFSLILESASTNQTSMYLCVTEATPTHFGTRNNYEQYFGPGTRLTVT.

This clonotype was counted only a few times. The chain joins TRBV7-8 to TRBJ2-7; perhaps TRBD2 as D (5 bases). The germline V gene encodes CDR1 SGHVS and CDR2 FQNEAQ. With 1 base removed from V and 6 bases from J, the gap between germline ends came to 10 bases. The CDR3 runs to 13 residues. The CDR3 bases are TGTGCCAGCAGCTTAGTGAGGGTACGCGAGCAGTACTTC. Residues: CASSLVRVREQYF.

This clonotype was observed many times. This chain links TRBV7-2 with TRBJ1-4, with TRBD1 matching over 10 bases. V lost 1 base to trimming and J lost 11 bases; unmatched junction nucleotides: 1. This CDR3 is built from 13 residues. Germline V gene sequence: CDR1 SGHTA, CDR2 FQGNSA. The CDR3 coding sequence is TGTGCCAGCAGCTTAGTGGACAGGGGGAAACTGTTTTTT. Its protein is CASSLVDRGKLFF. The whole variable domain, filled in from reference TRBV7-2 and TRBJ1-4, reads GAGVSQSPSNKVTEKGKDVELRCDPISGHTALYWYRQSLGQGLEFLIYFQGNSAPDKSGLPSDRFSAERTGGSVSTLTIQRTQQEDSAVYLCASSLVDRGKLFFGSGTQLSVL.

This clonotype was detected many times. The chain couples TRBV7-2 to TRBJ1-1, with TRBD1 matching over 8 bases. CDR1 and CDR2 (germline): SGHTA, FQGNSA. The V segment lost 4 bases and the J segment 5 bases; nucleotides outside the gene matches: 6. The CDR3 runs 14 residues. The DNA of the CDR3 is TGTGCCAGCAGCTCGCGACAGGGGACGACTGAAGCTTTCTTT. Translating gives CASSSRQGTTEAFF.

This chain connects TRBV6-5 to TRBJ1-5; TRBD1 agrees at 7 bases. The trim removed 4 bases at V and 0 bases at J, leaving 12 bases unmatched. The CDR3 sequence is 18 residues long. Per germline, CDR1 MNHEY and CDR2 SVGAGI. CDR3 protein: CASSFGDSQITSNQPQHF. CDR3 DNA: TGTGCCAGCAGTTTCGGGGACAGTCAAATTACTAGCAATCAGCCCCAGCATTTT.

J is TRBJ1-4 and V is TRBV10-2, with D hard to call. V lost 6 bases, J lost 10 bases, and 9 bases lay in between. The CDR3 has 11 amino acids. The germline gives CDR1 WSHSY, CDR2 SAAADI. CDR3 amino acids: CASRGGAKLFF. In nucleotides, the CDR3 is TGCGCCAGCAGGGGAGGAGCAAAACTGTTTTTT.

J is TRBJ1-2 and V is TRBV19; D not resolved. CDR1 is LNHDA, CDR2 SQIVND, per germline (reference sequence). With 3 bases removed from V and 5 bases from J, the gap between germline ends came to 7 bases. CDR3 length: 12 amino acids. Here the CDR3 reads CASSISIYGYTF. The CDR3 DNA reads as TGTGCCAGTAGTATCAGCATATATGGCTACACCTTC.

This chain uses TRBV12-3 or TRBV12-4 with TRBJ1-1, with D perhaps matching TRBD1 (5 bases). This CDR3 is built from 14 residues. V was clipped by 7 bases and J by 4 bases, with 16 bases between them. CDR3 bases: TGTGCCAGCACCGCACGTCGGGGGACCACTGAAGCTTTCTTT. This codes for CASTARRGTTEAFF.

This clonotype was detected ten times or more. This chain joins TRBV7-2 and TRBJ2-2; a weak D match, TRBD2 (5 bases). Trimming stripped 5 bases from V and 6 bases from J, with 13 bases between. Germline values: CDR1 SGHTA, CDR2 FQGNSA. The CDR3 is made up of 14 amino acids. The CDR3 coding sequence is TGTGCCAGCAGCGCGGACTCCGCCTCCGGGGAGCTGTTTTTT. Translated: CASSADSASGELFF. The full variable domain, its missing parts supplied by reference TRBV7-2 and TRBJ2-2, is GAGVSQSPSNKVTEKGKDVELRCDPISGHTALYWYRQSLGQGLEFLIYFQGNSAPDKSGLPSDRFSAERTGGSVSTLTIQRTQQEDSAVYLCASSADSASGELFFGEGSRLTVL.

Ten or more counts support this clonotype. CDR3 amino acids: CASSLIPSGGTGELFF. The DNA for the CDR3 is TGTGCCAGCAGCTTGATCCCTAGCGGCGGGACCGGGGAGCTGTTTTTT. This chain links TRBV5-4 with TRBJ2-2; 7 bases are a match to TRBD2. CDR3 length equals 16 residues. The V and J ends lost 1 base and 5 bases, in that order; junction bases with no gene match: 8. In germline, CDR1 is SGHNT, CDR2 YYREEE (reference sequence).

This clonotype turned up a few times. The V gene is TRBV12-5, the J gene TRBJ2-7; 8 positions match TRBD2. The germline V gene has CDR1 LGHNT and CDR2 FRNRAP. V lost 0 bases and J lost 5; bases outside the gene matches: 6. The CDR3 consists of 15 residues. CDR3 region: CASGLVISGTDEQYF. The CDR3, as DNA: TGTGCTAGTGGTTTGGTAATTAGCGGGACCGACGAGCAGTACTTC.

In this sample, this clonotype turned up a few times. The chain couples TRBV7-7 to TRBJ2-2; TRBD2 aligns across 12 bases. The CDR3 runs to 16 residues. Germline V gives CDR1 SSHAT, CDR2 FNYEAQ (reference sequence). J lost 6 bases, V lost 4 bases, and 6 bases had no gene match. This CDR3 reads CASSSRTSGEAGELFF. DNA of the CDR3: TGTGCCAGCAGCTCACGGACTAGCGGGGAGGCCGGGGAGCTGTTTTTT.

The chain joins TRBV29-1 to TRBJ2-1; D is possibly TRBD1 or TRBD2 (5 bases each). Germline values: CDR1 SQVTM, CDR2 ANQGSEA. The V end was cut by 1 base, the J end by 0 bases, with 7 bases between. There are 14 residues in the CDR3. CDR3 nucleotides: TGCAGCGTTGAAGGAGGGGTCTCCTACAATGAGCAGTTCTTC. Translating gives CSVEGGVSYNEQFF.